These T cell receptor beta chains were read from a single sample in a study of cytomegalovirus exposure and HLA in healthy donors. Profiling relied on immunoSEQ multiplex PCR, and the TCRdb table lists in-frame clones only, not all of them. The sample contains about 40,000 clones, about 80% of which appear only once. Material: PBMCs. All receptors derive from a woman aged 18-29 years in good health and CMV-seropositive. CDR3s leave out the opening cysteine and the closing phenylalanine or tryptophan.

length	V	J	CDR3
13	TRBV5-8	TRBJ2-7	ASSGRMWGEGEQY
13	TRBV11-2	TRBJ2-5	ASSKTSGREETQY
13	TRBV5-1	TRBJ2-1	ASSPGQRSYNEQF
17	TRBV7-6	TRBJ1-6	ASSHGGLGSSSYNSPLH
15	TRBV7-9	TRBJ2-2	ASSLGGLAGKFGELF
11	TRBV10-2	TRBJ2-7	TTQPSGGYEQY
16	TRBV10-3	TRBJ2-3	AISERLAGGRGTDTQY
13	TRBV7-3	TRBJ2-5	ASSGSGTGMETQY
10	TRBV29-1	TRBJ1-2	SVGQGVVGYT
12	TRBV7-2	TRBJ2-7	ASSLAGRSYEQY
13	TRBV4-2	TRBJ2-1	ASSQVRESYNEQF
13	TRBV5-1	TRBJ2-7	ASSPASGGFYEQY
14	TRBV7-9	TRBJ2-4	ASSLTGGLAKNIQY
9	TRBV20-1	TRBJ2-7	SARDLTSVY
16	TRBV23-1	TRBJ1-2	ASSQSSPWDRGYYGYT
11	TRBV7-9	TRBJ1-5	ASSRDNNQPQH
11	TRBV15	TRBJ2-2	ATSGFRGGELF
17	TRBV4-3	TRBJ2-2	ASSPWTGDMFTNTGELF
11	TRBV5-6	TRBJ2-7	ASSRDRGYEQY
13	TRBV9	TRBJ2-1	ASSPTGTSFNEQF
12	TRBV2	TRBJ2-2	ASNWASNTGELF
11	TRBV2	.	ATTSTGAYEQY
12	TRBV19	TRBJ1-2	ASSLQGNRHGYT
12	TRBV19	TRBJ1-5	ASSNGQGVQPQH
19	TRBV1	TRBJ2-1	TSSQGGLAGRVPTNYNEQF
9	TRBV30	TRBJ2-2	AWSIGGELF
10	TRBV29-1	TRBJ2-1	SVEREYNEQF
14	TRBV7-6	TRBJ1-1	ASSLWVGRGNSEAF
13	TRBV7-2	TRBJ1-2	ASSPNRGGPYGYT
15	TRBV7-3	TRBJ1-4	ASSPNRGRQGNEKLF
14	TRBV28	TRBJ2-1	ASSPPREATYNEQF
11	TRBV6-6	TRBJ2-1	ASSYQGYNEQF